These T cell receptor beta chains were read from a single sample in a study of cytomegalovirus exposure and HLA in healthy donors. Only in-frame clones appear in the TCRdb table, and some are missing; sequencing was by immunoSEQ multiplex PCR. The sample holds fewer than 150,000 clones, 70% to 90% seen once. Sequenced: PBMCs. The receptors shown here come from a man younger than 30 in good health and CMV-seropositive. Each CDR3 is given with its conserved first and last residue.

TRBV4-1	TRBJ1-3	CASSLPGQGSSGNTIYF
TRBV7-6	TRBJ1-1	CASSAIVALGQGITEAFF
TRBV6-6	TRBJ1-1	CASRRQATNTEAFF
TRBV27	TRBJ2-7	CASSSRAGYYEQYF
TRBV4-1	TRBJ1-1	CASSHRELTEAFF
TRBV5-1	TRBJ1-1	CASSLVAETEAFF
TRBV4-3	TRBJ2-2	CASSQGSGISGELFF
TRBV6-6	TRBJ2-7	CASRPVGAENEQYF
TRBV7-6	TRBJ2-2	CASSPGLAGGNPTGELFF
TRBV6-5	TRBJ2-7	CASRSRQVVYEQYF
TRBV10-3	TRBJ1-3	CAITNSRQQSGNTIYF
TRBV5-4	TRBJ2-3	CASRAGGGTDTQYF
TRBV4-1	TRBJ1-1	CASSLLPPNTEAFF
TRBV5-4	TRBJ1-5	CASSLEGGNQPQHF
TRBV4-1	TRBJ2-6	CASSQHGTVYSGANVLTF
TRBV19	TRBJ2-3	CASTPSTRGLTDTQYF
TRBV19	TRBJ2-3	CASSIPTPTGDTQYF
TRBV7-2	TRBJ1-5	CASSPAGGPQPQHF
TRBV5-6	TRBJ2-3	CASSPFARSAFTDTQYF
TRBV30	TRBJ2-1	CAWTSGGPRSEQFF
TRBV5-6	TRBJ1-5	CASSITGGRNQPQHF
TRBV27	TRBJ1-1	CASRPRQNWNTEAFF
TRBV5-1	TRBJ2-7	CASSVGLAGRDYEQYF
TRBV6-5	TRBJ2-1	CASSTLAHNEQFF
TRBV30	TRBJ2-5	CAWGPGGQETQYF
TRBV10-3	TRBJ1-1	CAIRVGQETEAFF
TRBV13	TRBJ1-2	CASSPTRGAGYGYTF
TRBV28	TRBJ2-5	CASSPPGQETQYF
TRBV2	TRBJ2-4	CASREGGTSGGQNIQYF
TRBV5-1	TRBJ2-5	CASSAGLAGGMGETQYF
TRBV5-6	TRBJ1-4	CASSSTTGTKANEKLFF
TRBV9	TRBJ1-2	CASSERGDRGNYGYTF
TRBV19	TRBJ1-5	CATEVTWTGGNQPQHF
TRBV6-1	TRBJ2-1	CASSDPSGGAIYNEQFF
TRBV29-1	TRBJ1-1	CSVVRGGTTEAFF
TRBV2	TRBJ1-1	CASISSRNTEAFF
TRBV15	TRBJ1-3	CATSRDVQDSSGNTIYF
TRBV7-2	TRBJ1-3	CASSNRGSGNTIYF
TRBV18	TRBJ2-1	CASSHGQVRSYNEQFF
TRBV7-2	TRBJ1-3	CASSQSGVAGNTIYF
TRBV5-6	TRBJ2-7	CASSSAGLATYEQYF
TRBV5-6	TRBJ1-4	CASSLIADRVGNEKLFF
TRBV15	TRBJ1-2	CATGTTGHYGYTF
TRBV5-1	TRBJ1-1	CASSISRGMNTEAFF
TRBV5-1	TRBJ2-1	CASSSGTYNEQFF